These 30 T cell receptor beta chains were sequenced from one sample in a study of shared clonotypes between healthy human individuals. TCRdb keeps only in-frame clones here, not all; method: immunoSEQ multiplex PCR. The table has just over 2,000,000 clones, about 95% seen once; the top ten hold about 1.1%. Terminally differentiated effector memory CD45RA+ cells were excluded from the naive CD8 cells, which were CD45RO-negative and positively selected for CCR7. Sequencing was done on a sample of naive CD8+ T cells sorted from blood. The receptors come from a man younger than 30 in good health.

The rearrangement uses TRBV4-1 and TRBJ1-1; 7 bases agree with TRBD1. The germline V gene has CDR1 MGHRA and CDR2 YSYEKL. Trimming at V came to 3 bases and at J to 7 bases, leaving 11 bases not matched to a gene. The CDR3 length is 15 residues. CDR3 in amino acids: CASSHPEGTDSEAFF. CDR3 DNA sequence: TGCGCCAGCAGCCACCCGGAAGGGACAGATAGTGAAGCTTTCTTT.

V is TRBV30 and J is TRBJ1-6; 7 bases line up with TRBD1. After removal of 1 base from V and 13 bases from J, the junction contained 7 bases not matched to a gene. The germline V gene has CDR1 GTSNPN and CDR2 SVGIG (reference sequence). The CDR3 is 13 residues long. In nucleotides, the CDR3 is TGTGCCTGGAGTGAACAGGGGTTTCAGCCCCTCCACTTT. It is translated as CAWSEQGFQPLHF.

To note about this clone: This sample also contains other DNA sequences that code for the same CDR3. The rearrangement uses TRBV11-2 and TRBJ2-7; D call uncertain. There are 11 residues in the CDR3. Per germline, CDR1 SGHAT and CDR2 FQNNGV. Trimming shortened V by 6 bases and J by 7 bases, and 10 bases separated the two germline ends. This CDR3 is CASSYQGEQYF. The CDR3 DNA is TGTGCCAGCAGTTATCAAGGGGAGCAGTACTTC.

The chain joins TRBV7-9 to TRBJ2-7, with no clear D. CDR1 is SEHNR, CDR2 FQNEAQ, per germline (reference sequence). This CDR3 comprises 13 residues. V shed 3 bases and J shed 6 bases, with 12 bases lying between them. CDR3 region: CASSFYDWIEQYF. CDR3 nucleotides: TGTGCCAGCAGCTTCTACGACTGGATCGAGCAGTACTTC.

This clone came up once. CDR3 region: CASSTPGEGLATDTQYF. CDR3 DNA sequence: TGCGCCAGCAGCACCCCAGGTGAGGGACTAGCGACAGATACGCAGTATTTT. The J gene is TRBJ2-3, the V gene TRBV4-1, with TRBD2 matching over 10 bases. CDR3 size: 17 residues. V dropped 5 bases and J dropped 3; count of bases not matched to a gene: 11. From germline, CDR1 is MGHRA and CDR2 YSYEKL.

The chain is built from TRBV4-1 and TRBJ2-7, with 7 bases lining up with TRBD2. The CDR3 sequence is 16 residues long. Germline loops: CDR1 MGHRA, CDR2 YSYEKL. With 4 bases clipped from V and 0 bases from J, the junction kept 9 bases outside the gene matches. CDR3 region: CASSPVSGKSSYEQYF. Here the CDR3 DNA reads TGCGCCAGCAGCCCCGTCAGCGGGAAGAGCTCCTACGAGCAGTACTTC.

The J gene is TRBJ1-6, the V gene TRBV6-5; the D gene is possibly TRBD1 (6 bases). Trimming took 8 bases from V and 10 from J, leaving 18 bases between them. This CDR3 is 14 amino acids long. Germline CDR1 reads MNHEY; CDR2 reads SVGAGI. The CDR3 reads CASAPGGPMSPLHF. CDR3 nucleotides: TGTGCCAGCGCTCCCGGGGGGCCCATGTCACCCCTCCACTTT.

Regarding this clone: Other DNA variants within this sample encode the same CDR3. The chain employs TRBV5-1 and TRBJ1-1; D is undetermined. V was cut by 0 bases and J by 1 base, with 7 bases left in between. The CDR3 spans 14 residues. Germline V gene lookup returns CDR1 SGHRS and CDR2 YFSETQ. The CDR3 DNA reads TGCGCCAGCAGCTTGGAGGCAGGGAACACTGAAGCTTTCTTT. Amino acid sequence: CASSLEAGNTEAFF.

The J gene is TRBJ2-7, the V gene TRBV27; 7 bases are shared with TRBD1. Germline V gene sequence: CDR1 MNHEY, CDR2 SMNVEV (reference sequence). CDR3 length equals 14 residues. After removal of 2 bases from V and 7 bases from J, the junction contained 8 bases not matched to a gene. CDR3 in DNA: TGTGCCAGCAGTTTAGGATGGCAGGGGGATGAGCAGTACTTC. This encodes CASSLGWQGDEQYF.

The chain is built from TRBV2 and TRBJ2-3, with 10 positions matching TRBD2. Germline CDR1 and CDR2: SNHLY and FYNNEI. This CDR3 has 16 residues. The J segment lost 3 bases and the V segment lost 3 bases, leaving 6 bases of the junction unmatched. CDR3 nucleotide sequence: TGTGCCAGCAGTGATTTGGCTAGCGGGGGAACAGATACGCAGTATTTT. It encodes CASSDLASGGTDTQYF.

This sequence joins TRBV6-5 and TRBJ2-7; no firm D call. The length of the CDR3 is 15 residues. The germline V gene encodes CDR1 MNHEY and CDR2 SVGAGI. V was shortened by 5 bases and J by 3 bases, with 17 bases between the two germline ends. CDR3 sequence: CASSTSGFSIYEQYF. As DNA, the CDR3 is TGTGCCAGCAGTACATCAGGTTTTTCGATCTACGAGCAGTACTTC.

This clone was seen once. The chain couples TRBV13 to TRBJ2-2; maybe TRBD2 (6 bases). The CDR3 extends over 15 amino acids. Germline CDR1 PRHDT, CDR2 FYEKMQ (reference sequence). The ends were cut back, 5 bases at V and 6 bases at J, with 16 bases in the middle. The CDR3 loop reads CASSTTSGLPGELFF. CDR3 bases: TGTGCCAGCAGCACGACTAGTGGGCTCCCCGGGGAGCTGTTTTTT. The whole variable domain, filled in from reference TRBV13 and TRBJ2-2, reads AAGVIQSPRHLIKEKRETATLKCYPIPRHDTVYWYQQGPGQDPQFLISFYEKMQSDKGSIPDRFSAQQFSDYHSELNMSSLELGDSALYFCASSTTSGLPGELFFGEGSRLTVL.

The V gene is TRBV7-9, the J gene TRBJ1-1; a weak D match, TRBD1 (6 bases). V lost 5 bases and J lost 3, with 22 bases in between. The germline V gene encodes CDR1 SEHNR and CDR2 FQNEAQ (reference sequence). The CDR3 loop spans 17 amino acids. The CDR3 loop reads CASSEDSFSGKYTEAFF. DNA of the CDR3: TGTGCCAGCAGCGAGGACAGTTTCAGTGGCAAGTACACTGAAGCTTTCTTT.

The rearrangement joins TRBV4-1 to TRBJ2-1, with D possibly matching TRBD2 (5 bases). Trimming left V 0 bases short and J 2 bases short, with 11 bases between. This CDR3 is built from 16 residues. The germline CDR1 and CDR2 sequences are MGHRA and YSYEKL. The CDR3 reads CASSQDRRAAYNEQFF. The CDR3 bases are TGCGCCAGCAGCCAAGATAGGCGGGCCGCCTACAATGAGCAGTTCTTC.

The rearrangement uses TRBV27 and TRBJ1-2; D is perhaps TRBD1 (5 bases). From germline, CDR1 is MNHEY and CDR2 SMNVEV (reference sequence). The CDR3 loop spans 16 amino acids. V dropped 0 bases and J dropped 8 bases, with 19 bases sitting between them. The CDR3 is CASSLSAGPNANGYTF. The CDR3 coding sequence is TGTGCCAGCAGTTTATCGGCGGGGCCCAATGCGAACGGCTACACCTTC.

The chain carries TRBV11-1 and TRBJ2-7; the match to TRBD1 covers 7 bases. This CDR3 is built from 15 residues. The V segment lost 3 bases and the J segment 2 bases; nucleotides outside the gene matches: 7. CDR1 and CDR2 from the germline V gene are SGHAT and FQDESV (reference sequence). For the CDR3, the DNA is TGTGCCAGCAGCTTGACAGGGCTCCAGACCTACGAGCAGTACTTC. Encoded protein: CASSLTGLQTYEQYF.

A remark on this clone: Its ends do not fully match the called genes, so a read error is possible. This chain connects TRBV7-7 to TRBJ1-2; D gene unclear. The germline V gene has CDR1 SSHAT and CDR2 FNYEAQ (reference sequence). This CDR3 is 16 amino acids long. Here the CDR3 DNA reads TGTGCTAGCAGCTTAGCTACGCCACTCGGGAGCTATGGCTACACCTTC. This encodes CASSLATPLGSYGYTF.

The rearrangement links TRBV27 to TRBJ2-1, with TRBD1 matching 7 bases. J was trimmed by 5 bases and V by 6 bases; bases with no gene match: 16. The germline CDR1 and CDR2 sequences are MNHEY and SMNVEV (reference sequence). This CDR3 is built from 17 residues. CDR3 region: CASRLGDRASGHNEQFF. CDR3 sequence (DNA): TGTGCCAGCAGACTCGGAGACAGGGCTTCAGGGCACAATGAGCAGTTCTTC.

On this clone itself: This sample includes further DNA sequences coding for the same CDR3. The genes are TRBV7-9 and TRBJ2-7; no clear D. The CDR3 length is 12 residues. V gave up 2 bases and J gave up 2 bases, with 4 bases separating them. CDR1 and CDR2 (germline): SEHNR, FQNEAQ (reference sequence). CDR3 in DNA: TGTGCCAGCAGCTTAACAACCTACGAGCAGTACTTC. Translation: CASSLTTYEQYF. The full variable domain, completed using reference TRBV7-9 and TRBJ2-7, is DTGVSQNPRHKITKRGQNVTFRCDPISEHNRLYWYRQTLGQGPEFLTYFQNEAQLEKSRLLSDRFSAERPKGSFSTLEIQRTEQGDSAMYLCASSLTTYEQYFGPGTRLTVT.

In regard to this clone: Other DNA variants within this sample encode the same CDR3. The rearrangement uses TRBV5-6 and TRBJ2-7, with a tentative D call TRBD1 (6 bases). The CDR3 has 14 amino acids. CDR1 and CDR2 (germline): SGHDT, YYEEEE. Trimming took 4 bases from V and 0 from J, leaving 11 bases between them. In nucleotides, the CDR3 is TGTGCCAGCAGCCCTTGGGACAACTCCTACGAGCAGTACTTC. Translation gives CASSPWDNSYEQYF.

The chain joins TRBV27 to TRBJ1-1; unclear D gene. This CDR3 comprises 13 residues. With 4 bases removed from V and 0 bases from J, the gap between germline ends came to 6 bases. Per germline, CDR1 MNHEY and CDR2 SMNVEV (reference sequence). Written as DNA, the CDR3 is TGTGCCAGCAGTTCAATGTTGAACACTGAAGCTTTCTTT. Translation gives CASSSMLNTEAFF.

As for this clone: The sample carries other DNA sequences with the same CDR3. The chain has TRBV5-8 and TRBJ1-1; no reliable D call. This CDR3 comprises 13 residues. The germline V gene has CDR1 SGHTS and CDR2 YDEGEE. Trimming shortened V by 0 bases and J by 0 bases, and 3 bases separated the two germline ends. This chain's CDR3 is CASSLGVNTEAFF. CDR3 DNA sequence: TGTGCCAGCAGCTTGGGGGTGAACACTGAAGCTTTCTTT.

In this sample, this clone turned up a few times. Other DNA sequences of this sample code for an identical CDR3. The chain joins TRBV6-1 to TRBJ2-7; possibly TRBD2 for D (5 bases). The CDR3 totals 12 residues. V shed 1 base and J shed 4 bases, with 5 bases lying between them. Germline V gene sequence: CDR1 MNHNS, CDR2 SASEGT. The CDR3 protein is CASSEGGYEQYF. The CDR3 nucleotides read TGTGCCAGCAGTGAAGGAGGGTACGAGCAGTACTTC.

This sequence joins TRBV7-9 and TRBJ1-1; D gene ambiguous. This CDR3 spans 16 amino acids. Trimming removed 5 bases from V and 1 base from J, with 17 bases in between. Germline-derived CDR1 and CDR2 are SEHNR and FQNEAQ (reference sequence). Here the CDR3 reads CASSPSFGLSNTEAFF. In nucleotides, the CDR3 is TGTGCCAGCAGCCCTTCGTTCGGGCTCTCGAACACTGAAGCTTTCTTT.

The rearrangement uses TRBV27 and TRBJ2-5; perhaps D is TRBD1 or TRBD2 (7 bases each). Germline lookup yields CDR1 MNHEY and CDR2 SMNVEV (reference sequence). V lost 5 bases to trimming and J lost 0 bases, with 16 bases between them. There are 16 residues in the CDR3. The CDR3 spells CASSTRGGGNQETQYF. Here the CDR3 DNA reads TGTGCCAGCAGTACTCGGGGAGGGGGCAACCAAGAGACCCAGTACTTC.

A remark on this clone: At the DNA level, this CDR3 is encoded by other sequences in the same sample as well. The chain uses TRBV19 and TRBJ2-7; D could derive from TRBD1 or TRBD2 (5 bases each). The germline V gene encodes CDR1 LNHDA and CDR2 SQIVND (reference sequence). This CDR3 contains 13 residues. V was shortened by 3 bases and J by 4 bases, with 10 bases between the two germline ends. The CDR3 loop is CASSMAGSYEQYF. The CDR3 DNA follows: TGTGCCAGTAGTATGGCAGGGAGTTACGAGCAGTACTTC.

This clone was observed once. The genes are TRBV10-3 and TRBJ2-7, with TRBD1 identical over 10 bases. The CDR3 runs to 16 residues. V was pared by 4 bases and J by 0 bases, with 6 bases of the junction left unmatched. CDR1 ENHRY and CDR2 SYGVKD come from the germline V gene. The CDR3 bases are TGTGCCATCAGTGCAGGGGACAGGGGAAGCTCCTACGAGCAGTACTTC. Encoded protein: CAISAGDRGSSYEQYF.

The gene calls are TRBV5-6 and TRBJ2-5; TRBD1 agrees at 8 bases. Unmatched junction bases numbered 7, after V lost 6 bases and J lost 0 bases. The CDR3 loop spans 15 amino acids. Germline CDR1 is SGHDT and CDR2 is YYEEEE. The CDR3 coding sequence is TGTGCCAGCACCCGGACAGGGAACTACCAAGAGACCCAGTACTTC. Translated, it gives CASTRTGNYQETQYF.

This chain joins TRBV7-9 and TRBJ2-7, with D perhaps matching TRBD2 (7 bases). This CDR3 contains 15 residues. Germline values: CDR1 SEHNR, CDR2 FQNEAQ (reference sequence). The V end lost 1 base, the J end lost 2 bases, and 12 bases lay between the germline ends. The CDR3 reads CASSLEGGIAYEQYF. CDR3 in DNA: TGTGCCAGCAGCTTAGAGGGGGGGATAGCCTACGAGCAGTACTTC.

J is TRBJ1-1 and V is TRBV5-6; no clear D gene. The V and J ends lost 1 base and 5 bases respectively, with 12 bases between them. This CDR3 spans 14 amino acids. Germline V lookup: CDR1 SGHDT, CDR2 YYEEEE. CDR3 sequence (DNA): TGTGCCAGCAGCTTGAATCCCGATCGGACTGAAGCTTTCTTT. It codes for CASSLNPDRTEAFF.